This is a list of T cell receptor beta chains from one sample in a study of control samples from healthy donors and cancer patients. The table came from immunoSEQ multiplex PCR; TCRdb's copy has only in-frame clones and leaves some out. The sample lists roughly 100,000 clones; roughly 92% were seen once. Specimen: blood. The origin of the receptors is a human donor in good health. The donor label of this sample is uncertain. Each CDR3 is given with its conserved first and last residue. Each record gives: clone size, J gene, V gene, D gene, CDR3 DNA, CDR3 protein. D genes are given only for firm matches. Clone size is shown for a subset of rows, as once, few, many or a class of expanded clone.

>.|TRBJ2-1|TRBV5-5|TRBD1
TGTGCCAGCAGGTCCCGGACAGGCCGGACCGATGAGCAGTTCTTC
CASRSRTGRTDEQFF
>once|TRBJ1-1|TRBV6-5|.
TGTGCCAGCAGCCCCGGGACGTCGAGCACTGAAGCTTTCTTT
CASSPGTSSTEAFF
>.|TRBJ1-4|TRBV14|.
TGTGCCAGCAGCCAAGTCTCAGCCGTCAATGAAAAACTGTTTTTT
CASSQVSAVNEKLFF
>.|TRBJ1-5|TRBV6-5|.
TGTGCCAGCGCAGGAGAAAGCAATCAGCCCCAGCATTTT
CASAGESNQPQHF
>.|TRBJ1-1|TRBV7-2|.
TGTGCCAGCAGCTCACCACAGGGAACTCAGCTAGCTTTCTTT
CASSSPQGTQLAFF
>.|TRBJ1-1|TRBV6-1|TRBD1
TGTGCCAGCAGTGACCGACAGGGGAGTCGAATGAACACTGAAGCTTTCTTT
CASSDRQGSRMNTEAFF
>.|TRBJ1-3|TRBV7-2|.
TGTGCCAGCAGCCCGGACAGTTCTGGAAACACCATATATTTT
CASSPDSSGNTIYF
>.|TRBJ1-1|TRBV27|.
TGTGCCAGCAAGACCAGCCTTAACACTGAAGCTTTCTTT
CASKTSLNTEAFF
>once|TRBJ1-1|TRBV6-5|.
TGTGCCAGCAGTTATGAGGTTGGGACTGAAGCTTTCTTT
CASSYEVGTEAFF
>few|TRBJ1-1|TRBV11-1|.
TGTGCCAGCAGCTTCAGGGGAGGAAAAGCTTTCTTT
CASSFRGGKAFF
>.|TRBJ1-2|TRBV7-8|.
TGTGCCAGCAGCCCGCTAGGGGGGAGCTATGGCTACACCTTC
CASSPLGGSYGYTF
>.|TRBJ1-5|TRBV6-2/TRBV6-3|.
TGTGCCAGCAGTTACTCTCCAGGTTTTGGCAATCAGCCCCAGCATTTT
CASSYSPGFGNQPQHF
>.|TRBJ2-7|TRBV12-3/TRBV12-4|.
TGTGCCAGCAGTTTAGAGCAGGGCTACGAGCAGTACTTC
CASSLEQGYEQYF
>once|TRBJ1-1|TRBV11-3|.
TGTGCCAGCAGCGCTAGGGGGGCCAGGGATAAGGCTTTCTTT
CASSARGARDKAFF
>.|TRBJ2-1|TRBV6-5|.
TGTGCCAGCAGTACGGGCTTGGGCGACAATGAGCAGTTCTTC
CASSTGLGDNEQFF
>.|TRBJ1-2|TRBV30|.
TGTGCCTGGAGTGTAGGGTTCGGGGATGGCTACACCTTC
CAWSVGFGDGYTF
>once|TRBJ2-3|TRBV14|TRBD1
TGTGCCAGCAGCCCCCGGGACAGGGTGACTAGCACAGATACGCAGTATTTT
CASSPRDRVTSTDTQYF